This T cell receptor beta chain was recorded in a study of T cell responses to AZD1222 COVID-19 vaccine. Study results and limitations: Repertoires were sampled only after the peak T cell response. Possibly, clonal diversity was underestimated; donors were largely white British and included more females.

Trimming stripped 4 bases from V and 10 bases from J, with 9 bases between. Looked up from germline, CDR1 is KGHDR and CDR2 is SFDVKD. The CDR3 consists of 11 residues. Sequenced by immunoSEQ multiplex PCR; TCRdb stores in-frame clones only, minus some. The sample lists 64,000 or so clones; 84% were seen once. Regarding this clone: Its antigen is unidentified.

The chain is built from TRBV24-1 and TRBJ1-1; D unclear. This sequence was found in an adult in good health. Material: peripheral blood, obtained on day 0 of AZD1222 vaccination. The CDR3 here is CATSEPKGAFF. The CDR3 DNA is TGTGCCACCAGTGAGCCAAAGGGAGCTTTCTTT.